The clone carrying this T cell receptor beta chain was recorded a few times. Its cognate antigen is unknown. TCRdb called the 5' RACE reads again in MiXCR, with one record for every CDR3 protein. The data contain some 570,000 distinct CDR3 sequences, approximately 20% of them singletons. The data were taken from a study of identical twins. Notes on the study in general: Out-of-frame alpha sequences shared between twins exhibited an excess of low generation probability.

The CDR3 loop spans 15 amino acids. The V gene end was trimmed by 8 bases and the J gene end by 6 bases; junction bases not matched to a gene: 8. Germline V gene lookup returns CDR1 KGHDR and CDR2 SFDVKD. Among all donors, each was a healthy Caucasian. These data also formed part of another study, on yellow fever vaccine responses in identical twins.

The receptor comes from a woman in her late teens or twenties in good health. Sequencing input: CD4+ T cells sorted from blood. This chain uses TRBV24-1 with TRBJ2-2, with 10 positions matching TRBD1. CDR3 amino acids: CATNSGTGVSGELFF. CDR3 nucleotide sequence: TGTGCCACCAATTCCGGGACAGGGGTTTCCGGGGAGCTGTTTTTT.